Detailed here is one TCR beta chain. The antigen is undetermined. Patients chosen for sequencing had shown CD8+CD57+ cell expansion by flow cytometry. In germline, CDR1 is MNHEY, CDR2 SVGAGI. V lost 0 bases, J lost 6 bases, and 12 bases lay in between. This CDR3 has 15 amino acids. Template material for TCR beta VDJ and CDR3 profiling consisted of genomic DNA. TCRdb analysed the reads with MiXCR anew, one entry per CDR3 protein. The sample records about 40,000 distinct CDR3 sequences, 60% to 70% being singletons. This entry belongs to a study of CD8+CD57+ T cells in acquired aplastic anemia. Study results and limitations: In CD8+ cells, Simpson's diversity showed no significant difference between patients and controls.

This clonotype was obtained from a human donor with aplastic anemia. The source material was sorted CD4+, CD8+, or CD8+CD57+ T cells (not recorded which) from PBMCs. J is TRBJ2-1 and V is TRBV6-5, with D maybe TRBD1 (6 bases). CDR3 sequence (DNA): TGTGCCAGCAGTTACTCGGGGATAGGGGGCAATGAGCAGTTCTTC. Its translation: CASSYSGIGGNEQFF.